The present T cell receptor beta chain was sequenced within a study of radiotherapy plus CTLA-4 blockade in lung cancer (dated 2018 in TCRdb). Regarding the study in general: Among the enrolled patients, approximately 18% had an objective response, and less than 40% reached disease control.

Broader findings and caveats from the paper: The strongest predictors of response, as reported, were early dynamic changes in blood T cell clones along with a rise in serum interferon-beta after radiation. TCR clones derived from tumors expanded in peripheral blood after treatment with radiotherapy and ipilimumab.

The study tested focal radiation therapy combined with CTLA-4 blockade (ipilimumab) in patients with chemo-refractory metastatic non-small-cell lung cancer. The germline V gene encodes CDR1 MNHEY and CDR2 SMNVEV (reference sequence). Deletion took 4 bases off V and 4 bases off J, with a span of 17 bases between the germline ends. CDR3 length: 15 amino acids, cysteine to phenylalanine. Just CDR3 DNA is preserved here, 45 bases in frame from base 1. Note on this clone: The target of this receptor is not known. Base qualities are not recorded, but no much larger clone differs from it by a single base.

To prepare the library, the immunoSEQ multiplex PCR assay was applied. TCRdb obtained this table from immuneACCESS and retained in-frame rearrangements with V and J assigned. These tables miss some clones; where compared with another copy, unresolved V genes account for less than half of the shortfall, and the remainder is unexplained. The sample table lists about 93,000 clones, 88% of them with a count of one. Of the sample, under 5.5% is held by the ten largest clones. The receptor comes from a human donor with non-small cell lung cancer that progressed on radiotherapy plus ipilimumab. The sequenced sample was peripheral blood, obtained from a patient treated with radiotherapy plus ipilimumab. The chain couples TRBV27 to TRBJ2-7; the D gene is perhaps TRBD2, on 6 matching bases. The DNA sequence is as follows: TGTGCCAGCAGTTCACTAGCTTGGGACCCTTACGAGCAGTACTTC. Its amino acids are CASSSLAWDPYEQYF.